The source of this T cell receptor beta chain is a study of blood T cell repertoires in COVID-19 (TCRdb year 2020). Study-level background: Samples from collaborators originated in the United States, Italy and Spain and spanned both the acute and convalescent phases of COVID-19. Where available, HLA class I and class II types were taken from metadata supplied by the sample provider and were not determined by assay-based typing. The dataset comprised deeply sampled blood TCRbeta repertoires from subjects exposed to, actively infected with, or recovered from COVID-19. The sample metadata nearly always contained a de-identified subject ID, COVID-19 status, age in years and sex. The material from the prospective study consisted of cDNA or gDNA derived from T cells, B-cell-depleted T cells, or PBMCs. The samples were drawn from the first 160 participants of the ongoing ImmuneRACE study and from over 950 subjects provided by 6 global collaborators. The repertoires were released in a freely available public database intended as a resource for research on the immune response to SARS-CoV-2. Overall study results and their limits: How much clinical and demographic metadata was included differed by source and by participant, and the metadata was provided uncurated.

Comments on this clone: What this receptor recognizes is not known. Base qualities are not provided; no much larger clone lies one nucleotide away.

The immunoSEQ Assay, a bias-controlled multiplex PCR, was used to amplify TCRbeta CDR3 regions from genomic DNA. For the original study's pipeline: The number of nucleated cells in each sample was estimated from the amplification of reference gene primers within the assay. To quantify the absolute abundance of each unique TCRbeta CDR3 rearrangement, sequence reads were collapsed and filtered. For each sample, productive Simpson clonality was calculated by taking the square root of Simpson's diversity index across productive rearrangements. The immuneACCESS repertoire file appears here via TCRdb, limited to in-frame rearrangements. These files lack a portion of the clones; in checked studies, under half of the deficit traces to unresolved V genes, and the cause of the others is not known. The V and J calls and clone size come from that table; D and trimming were worked out from the DNA. The sample includes about 110,000 clones, with approximately 85% observed a single time. Of the sample, approximately 2.5% falls within the top ten clones.

Each collaborating institution followed its own protocols to collect whole blood in K2EDTA tubes. For TCRbeta analysis, collaborator samples were shipped as frozen whole blood, as isolated PBMCs, or as DNA extracted from either sample type. Sequencing was done on a sample of peripheral blood. This receptor was taken from a human donor in a cohort sampled during active COVID-19.

At the DNA level, the sequence is TGTGCCAGCAATGGACAGAAAGAGACCCAGTACTTC. The resulting protein is CASNGQKETQYF. The chain employs TRBV28 and TRBJ2-5; perhaps TRBD1 is the D gene, with 6 bases matching. Its CDR3 holds 12 amino acids, cysteine through phenylalanine. CDR3 DNA is the only sequence kept; it has 36 bases, read in frame from the first base. Trimming removed 7 bases from V and 3 bases from J, leaving 9 bases between the germline ends. CDR1 and CDR2 (MDHEN, SYDVKM) derive from the germline V gene. Here the CDR3 is joined to the reference TRBV28 and TRBJ2-5 genes, and the full variable domain is: DVKVTQSSRYLVKRTGEKVFLECVQDMDHENMFWYRQDPGLGLRLIYFSYDVKMKEKGDIPEGYSVSREKKERFSLILESASTNQTSMYLCASNGQKETQYFGPGTRLLVL.